Below are 22 T cell receptor beta chains sequenced from a single sample in a study of early T cells in non-severe SARS-CoV-2 infection. In TCRdb, the 5' RACE reads were re-called with MiXCR into one record per CDR3 protein. The table includes tens of thousands of distinct CDR3 sequences, under 5.5% detected once. The sequencing sample was made of whole blood. The receptors derive from an adult who was a healthcare worker with PCR-confirmed SARS-CoV-2 infection or an uninfected control (not recorded which).

Judged by abundance, this clonotype is medium-sized. In DNA, the CDR3 is TGTGCCAGCAGCAGGGAGATGGGATCCTACAATGAGCAGTTCTTC. Residues: CASSREMGSYNEQFF. The J gene is TRBJ2-1, the V gene TRBV27, with D perhaps TRBD1 or TRBD2 (5 bases each). Trimming left V 6 bases short and J 1 base short, with 13 bases between. The germline CDR1 and CDR2 sequences are MNHEY and SMNVEV (reference sequence). The CDR3 totals 15 residues.

This clonotype was seen more than once but under ten times. The chain recombines TRBV4-1 with TRBJ1-2; D is possibly TRBD1 (5 bases). Trimming cost V 0 bases and J 0 bases, with 11 bases left between them. Germline V lookup: CDR1 MGHRA, CDR2 YSYEKL. CDR3 length: 16 amino acids. The CDR3 protein is CASSQDTGGTNYGYTF. The CDR3 coding sequence is TGCGCCAGCAGCCAAGACACCGGGGGGACTAACTATGGCTACACCTTC.

The chain is built from TRBV23-1 and TRBJ2-7; tentatively, D is TRBD2 (5 bases). TRBV23-1 is assigned to the ORF class and has an uncertain function. The CDR3 totals 21 residues. V was pared by 0 bases and J by 3 bases, with 30 bases between. As DNA, the CDR3 is TGCGCCAGCAGTCAATCGGGAACGAGGGCGAACCGGGCGGGCCCAGACTACGAGCAGTACTTC. Protein: CASSQSGTRANRAGPDYEQYF.

V gene TRBV20-1 combines with J gene TRBJ2-5; D is perhaps TRBD2 (5 bases). Germline V gene lookup returns CDR1 DFQATT and CDR2 SNEGSKA (reference sequence). This CDR3 region has 14 residues. V was pared by 6 bases and J by 5 bases, with 19 bases between. The CDR3, as DNA: TGCAGTGCCCGAATCCCCGGGGTCGTTGAGACCCAGTACTTC. Translating gives CSARIPGVVETQYF.

The table lists this clonotype with many counts. The V gene is TRBV9, the J gene TRBJ2-3, with D unclear. Germline V gene lookup returns CDR1 SGDLS and CDR2 YYNGEE. Deletions cut 4 bases from V and 2 bases from J, with 26 bases between. The CDR3 has 19 residues. The DNA of the CDR3 is TGTGCCAGCAGCCCACATGGCCTCGGGTGGGCCCTCGACACAGATACGCAGTATTTT. This codes for CASSPHGLGWALDTDTQYF.

This clonotype has more than one count but fewer than ten. The V call is TRBV29-1, the J call TRBJ1-1; possible D gene TRBD1, 6 bases. Trimming pared 6 bases from V and 4 bases from J, leaving 12 bases between. CDR1 is SQVTM and CDR2 is ANQGSEA in the germline V gene. This CDR3 spans 12 amino acids. The CDR3 here is CSVSGGRTEAFF. CDR3 nucleotides: TGCAGCGTCAGCGGGGGCCGCACTGAAGCTTTCTTT.

This clonotype appeared many times. J is TRBJ1-1 and V is TRBV5-1; D is possibly TRBD1 (5 bases). Germline CDR1 reads SGHRS; CDR2 reads YFSETQ. Trimming removed 0 bases from V and 1 base from J, with 10 bases in between. This CDR3 spans 15 amino acids. The CDR3 DNA reads as TGCGCCAGCAGCTTGGGGGACCGGCAGAACACTGAAGCTTTCTTT. Translation gives CASSLGDRQNTEAFF.

This clonotype was recorded many times. The CDR3 spells CASSLAGPGELFF. CDR3 nucleotides: TGTGCCAGCAGCTTAGCAGGGCCCGGGGAGCTGTTTTTT. The V call is TRBV7-9, the J call TRBJ2-2; D not resolved. V was trimmed by 0 bases and J by 6 bases, leaving 5 bases between them. The CDR3 extends over 13 amino acids. CDR1 SEHNR and CDR2 FQNEAQ come from the germline V gene (reference sequence).

By share of the sample, this clonotype is medium-sized (0.01 to 0.1%). The V gene is TRBV2, the J gene TRBJ1-2, with 9 bases fitting TRBD1. J was trimmed by 5 bases and V by 5 bases; bases with no gene match: 6. CDR1 and CDR2 (germline): SNHLY, FYNNEI. There are 14 residues in the CDR3. This chain's CDR3 is CASSPWTGAYGYTF. The CDR3 bases are TGTGCCAGCAGTCCTTGGACAGGGGCGTATGGCTACACCTTC.

This clonotype was detected many times. The genes are TRBV19 and TRBJ1-1; maybe TRBD1 (5 bases). The V gene's germline CDR1 is LNHDA and CDR2 SQIVND (reference sequence). Between the trimmed V and J ends, which lost 11 bases and 1 base, there was a span of 11 bases. The CDR3 is 12 residues long. The CDR3 DNA sequence: TGTGCCTCTCCCGGGGCGAACACTGAAGCTTTCTTT. Its translation: CASPGANTEAFF.

This clonotype was picked up many times. The chain has TRBV4-3 and TRBJ2-3, with D possibly matching TRBD1 (6 bases). The CDR3 consists of 13 residues. Trimming took off 4 bases at V and 5 bases at J, with 10 bases between the two ends. Germline loops: CDR1 LGHNA, CDR2 YSLEER. The CDR3 is CASSRTQGDTQYF. In DNA form, the CDR3 reads TGCGCCAGCAGCCGAACACAGGGAGATACGCAGTATTTT.

This clonotype was seen at least ten times. The chain employs TRBV29-1 and TRBJ1-2; D is perhaps TRBD1 (5 bases). Looked up from germline, CDR1 is SQVTM and CDR2 is ANQGSEA. This CDR3 is built from 13 residues. V dropped 7 bases and J dropped 0 bases, with 12 bases sitting between them. This CDR3 reads CSAGTAANYGYTF. CDR3 DNA: TGCAGCGCTGGGACGGCCGCTAACTATGGCTACACCTTC.

This clonotype came up a few times. The J gene is TRBJ1-5, the V gene TRBV10-1; 7 positions match TRBD1. This CDR3 contains 14 residues. Trimming at V came to 11 bases and at J to 3 bases, leaving 10 bases not matched to a gene. Looked up from germline, CDR1 is WNHNN and CDR2 is SYGVQD (reference sequence). CDR3 DNA sequence: TGCGCCCGCTCGGACAGGAGCCTCAATCAGCCCCAGCATTTT. Translated: CARSDRSLNQPQHF.

At least ten counts were recorded for this clonotype. The chain uses TRBV25-1 and TRBJ1-6, with 9 bases matching TRBD1. This CDR3 is 16 amino acids long. J was trimmed by 2 bases and V by 6 bases; bases with no gene match: 5. Germline CDR1 reads MGHDK; CDR2 reads SYGVNS. CDR3 in DNA: TGTGCCAGCAGAGATACAGGGGGCCCCTATAATTCACCCCTCCACTTT. This encodes CASRDTGGPYNSPLHF.

This clonotype was detected ten times or more. The V gene is TRBV9, the J gene TRBJ2-7, with 7 bases aligning to TRBD1. The CDR3 length is 14 residues. J lost 5 bases, V lost 3 bases, and 8 bases had no gene match. CDR1 is SGDLS, CDR2 YYNGEE, per germline. CDR3 coding DNA: TGTGCCAGCAGCGAACCGGGACAGCCCAACGAGCAGTACTTC. It codes for CASSEPGQPNEQYF.

This clonotype has only a few counts. The CDR3 region is CATKGGNTNEKLFF. For the CDR3, the DNA is TGTGCCACGAAGGGCGGGAACACTAATGAAAAACTGTTTTTT. The rearrangement uses TRBV10-3 and TRBJ1-4; no firm D call. The V end lost 10 bases, the J end lost 2 bases, and 14 bases lay between the germline ends. This CDR3 has 14 residues. Germline V lookup: CDR1 ENHRY, CDR2 SYGVKD.

This clonotype was detected many times. The chain couples TRBV29-1 to TRBJ1-1; TRBD1 is a possible D gene (5 bases). Germline loops: CDR1 SQVTM, CDR2 ANQGSEA. V lost 4 bases and J 1 base, leaving 10 bases between the germline ends. The CDR3 is 13 residues long. CDR3 coding DNA: TGCAGCGTTGCGAGGGGTTGGAACACTGAAGCTTTCTTT. Its translation is CSVARGWNTEAFF.

The sample holds many counts of this clonotype. J is TRBJ2-3 and V is TRBV4-2; 7 bases match TRBD1. Trimming took 3 bases from V and 3 from J; bases not matched to a gene: 9. The CDR3 runs 16 residues. Looked up from germline, CDR1 is LGHNA and CDR2 is YNFKEQ. The chain's CDR3 is CASSHRQGQGTDTQYF. In DNA form, the CDR3 reads TGTGCCAGCAGCCACCGACAGGGTCAGGGGACAGATACGCAGTATTTT.

This clonotype was counted between two and nine times. This chain links TRBV5-6 with TRBJ2-3; the D is unclear. Germline V lookup: CDR1 SGHDT, CDR2 YYEEEE. The CDR3 has 14 amino acids. Trimming pared 5 bases from V and 2 bases from J, leaving 12 bases between. Here the CDR3 DNA reads TGTGCCAGCAGTTTCACCGGCCCCACAGATACGCAGTATTTT. Its translation: CASSFTGPTDTQYF.

This clonotype has just a few counts. This chain joins TRBV6-5 and TRBJ1-2; D is uncertain. V was clipped by 2 bases and J by 8 bases, with 12 bases between them. Germline lookup yields CDR1 MNHEY and CDR2 SVGAGI. The CDR3 extends over 13 amino acids. Here the CDR3 DNA reads TGTGCCAGCAGTTACCTCTCTGGCCAGGGCTACACCTTC. This codes for CASSYLSGQGYTF.

This clonotype was counted ten times or more. This chain links TRBV7-2 with TRBJ2-7, with D possibly being TRBD1 (6 bases). The germline V and J ends were trimmed by 5 bases and 2 bases, with 13 bases remaining between them. The CDR3 consists of 14 residues. Germline V gives CDR1 SGHTA, CDR2 FQGNSA. The chain's CDR3 is CASSVGTPTYEQYF. The CDR3 DNA is TGTGCCAGCAGCGTCGGGACACCCACCTACGAGCAGTACTTC.

This clonotype was detected a few times. The gene calls are TRBV9 and TRBJ2-1; TRBD2 aligns across 9 bases. This CDR3 contains 14 residues. Germline V lookup: CDR1 SGDLS, CDR2 YYNGEE. V trimming: 0 bases; J trimming: 9 bases; junction bases outside the gene matches: 4. The CDR3 bases are TGTGCCAGCAGCGTAGGCGCGGGGGGGCTTGAGCAGTTCTTC. Translating it yields CASSVGAGGLEQFF.